One sample yielded the 24 T cell receptor beta chains listed below, sequenced in a study of T-cell reconstitution after alpha-beta-depleted transplantation in children (dated by TCRdb to the mid-2010s). Read against the paper, the sample's treatment or condition label means: allogeneic hematopoietic cell transplantation with graft depleted of TCRalphabeta T cells and CD19 B cells. The antigens for these receptors are not known. Overall study outcomes, separate from this receptor: The frequencies of hyperexpanded clones fell over the following months, and after one year, T-cell counts and TCRbeta diversity were mostly attributed to newly produced T cells.

The library came from PCR. The data were produced on an Illumina HiSeq 2500. TCR libraries were prepared with molecular barcoding, using unique molecular identifiers to normalize TCRbeta repertoire quantification. TCRdb passed the public sequencing reads through fastp at Q25 and MiXCR, retaining productive beta sequences. Rows are combined by CDR3 protein, so each entry shows the most common genes and DNA. The sample profile shows hundreds of thousands of distinct CDR3 sequences; 7.5% to 9% of them were found once. Clones ranked in the top ten supply 9.1% of the sample. The starting material was peripheral blood, obtained 360 days after TCRalphabeta/CD19-depleted stem cell transplant. The receptors were sampled from a female patient aged 2-9 years who had a stem cell transplant for Fanconi anemia, so the T cells may come from the graft donor.

This clonotype was found a few times. The chain employs TRBV5-1 and TRBJ1-2; D gene unclear. CDR3 length equals 18 residues. The V gene's germline CDR1 is SGHRS and CDR2 YFSETQ. V gave up 0 bases and J gave up 0 bases, with 18 bases separating them. CDR3 in amino acids: CASSLDTRVGITNYGYTF. The CDR3 region has the DNA TGCGCCAGCAGCTTGGATACGAGGGTTGGAATAACTAACTATGGCTACACCTTC.

This clonotype appeared a few times. The gene calls are TRBV10-3 and TRBJ2-3; 12 bases fit TRBD2. From germline, CDR1 is ENHRY and CDR2 SYGVKD. V dropped 10 bases and J dropped 4; count of bases not matched to a gene: 18. The CDR3 is 18 amino acids. This chain's CDR3 is CATTRALAGGPGPDTQYF. CDR3 nucleotide sequence: TGTGCCACCACTCGGGCGCTAGCGGGGGGGCCGGGACCAGATACGCAGTATTTT.

As DNA, the CDR3 is TGTGCCAGCAGTCCCCGACAGGGGCGCTTCCGGGCTTTCTTT. It codes for CASSPRQGRFRAFF. The V and J genes are TRBV28 and TRBJ1-1, with 8 bases that match TRBD1. The V gene end was trimmed by 5 bases and the J gene end by 11 bases; junction bases not matched to a gene: 13. Germline V gives CDR1 MDHEN, CDR2 SYDVKM. The CDR3 length is 14 residues.

The gene calls are TRBV7-9 and TRBJ1-5; tentatively, D is TRBD1 (5 bases). Trimming shortened V by 3 bases and J by 3 bases, and 12 bases separated the two germline ends. This CDR3 region has 15 residues. Per the germline V gene, CDR1 is SEHNR and CDR2 is FQNEAQ (reference sequence). The CDR3 DNA follows: TGTGCCAGCAGCTTTGGAGGAGGGGTCAATCAGCCCCAGCATTTT. Its protein product is CASSFGGGVNQPQHF.

This clonotype was found many times. The chain is built from TRBV30 and TRBJ2-3, with D perhaps assigned TRBD1 or TRBD2 (5 bases each). V lost 8 bases and J lost 4, with 10 bases in between. The CDR3 extends over 11 amino acids. The germline V gene has CDR1 GTSNPN and CDR2 SVGIG (reference sequence). CDR3 sequence (DNA): TGTGCCCGGATGGGGGCAGATACGCAGTATTTT. Its translation is CARMGADTQYF.

This clonotype was detected once. The CDR3 nucleotides read TGTGCCAGCAGCCGACAGGACTCCTACGAGCAGTACGTC. Protein sequence: CASSRQDSYEQYV. The V gene is TRBV14, the J gene TRBJ2-7; D is perhaps TRBD1 (6 bases). The CDR3 length is 13 residues. Germline V gene sequence: CDR1 SGHDN, CDR2 FVKESK. Deletions cut 4 bases from V and 0 bases from J, with 7 bases between.

This clonotype was counted ten times or more. The rearrangement links TRBV5-1 to TRBJ2-1, with TRBD2 identical over 9 bases. The V and J ends lost 2 bases and 4 bases, in that order; junction bases with no gene match: 7. CDR1 and CDR2 (germline): SGHRS, YFSETQ. The CDR3 extends over 16 amino acids. The CDR3 sequence: CASSLSSGGFYNEQFF. In nucleotides, the CDR3 is TGCGCCAGCAGCTTAAGTAGCGGGGGCTTTTACAATGAGCAGTTCTTC.

Many counts were recorded for this clonotype. The rearrangement uses TRBV6-1 and TRBJ1-2, with D possibly being TRBD1 (5 bases). The CDR3 extends over 17 amino acids. Germline V gene data show CDR1 as MNHNS and CDR2 as SASEGT. The V and J ends lost 2 bases and 0 bases respectively, with 16 bases between them. CDR3 sequence (DNA): TGTGCCAGCAGTGAACCCTACCTGACAGCAGCTAACTATGGCTACACCTTC. Protein product: CASSEPYLTAANYGYTF.

The CDR3 nucleotides read TGCGCCAGCAGCCAAGGAAACCCAGGCAAGACCTACGAGCAGTACTTC. It codes for CASSQGNPGKTYEQYF. The V call is TRBV4-1, the J call TRBJ2-7, with D uncertain. Trimming shortened V by 1 base and J by 2 bases, and 15 bases separated the two germline ends. Per the germline V gene, CDR1 is MGHRA and CDR2 is YSYEKL. This CDR3 is built from 16 residues.

At least ten counts were recorded for this clonotype. The J gene is TRBJ2-5, the V gene TRBV3-1; D uncertain. CDR3 length equals 14 residues. CDR1 and CDR2 (germline): LGHDT, YNNKEL (reference sequence). Trimming cost V 3 bases and J 2 bases, with 10 bases left between them. The CDR3 DNA follows: TGTGCCAGCAGCCAGGGCTGGATACAAGAGACCCAGTACTTC. This gives the protein CASSQGWIQETQYF.

In this sample, this clonotype turned up many times. The chain has TRBV6-2 or TRBV6-3 and TRBJ2-7; D possibly corresponds to TRBD1 (5 bases). Deletions cut 6 bases from V and 3 bases from J, with 9 bases between. The CDR3 sequence is 12 residues long. Germline assignment: CDR1 MNHEY and CDR2 SVGEGT. CDR3 loop: CASSRQLYEQYF. CDR3 DNA sequence: TGTGCCAGCAGCCGACAGCTCTACGAGCAGTACTTC.

This clonotype was seen a few times. The V call is TRBV7-2, the J call TRBJ2-5; perhaps TRBD2 as D (7 bases). The CDR3 covers 16 residues. V gave up 1 base and J gave up 0 bases, with 12 bases separating them. Germline V gene sequence: CDR1 SGHTA, CDR2 FQGNSA. Here the CDR3 reads CASSLVRGLNQETQYF. CDR3 DNA: TGTGCCAGCAGCTTAGTGCGGGGGCTCAACCAAGAGACCCAGTACTTC. Variable domain in full (rest from reference TRBV7-2 and TRBJ2-5): GAGVSQSPSNKVTEKGKDVELRCDPISGHTALYWYRQSLGQGLEFLIYFQGNSAPDKSGLPSDRFSAERTGGSVSTLTIQRTQQEDSAVYLCASSLVRGLNQETQYFGPGTRLLVL.

This clonotype came up many times. V gene TRBV7-9 combines with J gene TRBJ2-2, with 9 bases fitting TRBD2. J was trimmed by 4 bases and V by 3 bases; bases with no gene match: 6. The CDR3 runs 16 residues. In germline, CDR1 is SEHNR, CDR2 FQNEAQ (reference sequence). For the CDR3, the DNA is TGTGCCAGCAGCTTCCTAGCGGGGCTCAGCACCGGGGAGCTGTTTTTT. It encodes CASSFLAGLSTGELFF.

This clonotype showed up many times. This rearrangement joins TRBV4-2 to TRBJ2-3, with D hard to call. Between the trimmed V and J ends, which lost 3 bases and 7 bases, there was a span of 11 bases. The CDR3 runs to 13 residues. Germline CDR1 LGHNA, CDR2 YNFKEQ. CDR3: CASSQGPSYTQYF. The CDR3 DNA sequence: TGTGCCAGCAGCCAGGGCCCATCGTATACGCAGTATTTT.

This clonotype was seen ten or more times. The V gene is TRBV29-1, the J gene TRBJ2-7, with 7 bases identical to TRBD1. The length of the CDR3 is 12 residues. V was clipped by 6 bases and J by 3 bases; unmatched bases: 5. The germline CDR1 and CDR2 sequences are SQVTM and ANQGSEA. This CDR3 is CSVQQGNYEQYF. In DNA form, the CDR3 reads TGCAGCGTGCAACAGGGGAACTACGAGCAGTACTTC.

This clonotype was seen repeatedly, ten times or more. This chain links TRBV28 with TRBJ2-5; the D gene could be TRBD1 or TRBD2 (6 bases each). V was cut by 7 bases and J by 5 bases, with 11 bases left in between. From germline, CDR1 is MDHEN and CDR2 SYDVKM. This CDR3 region has 12 residues. CDR3 sequence (DNA): TGTGCCAGCACTCAAGGGGGGGAGACCCAGTACTTC. This gives the protein CASTQGGETQYF. Full variable domain (outside the CDR3, taken from reference TRBV28 and TRBJ2-5): DVKVTQSSRYLVKRTGEKVFLECVQDMDHENMFWYRQDPGLGLRLIYFSYDVKMKEKGDIPEGYSVSREKKERFSLILESASTNQTSMYLCASTQGGETQYFGPGTRLLVL.

This clonotype was observed a handful of times. The chain has TRBV19 and TRBJ2-2, with TRBD1 as a possible D gene (6 bases). In germline, CDR1 is LNHDA, CDR2 SQIVND (reference sequence). The CDR3 extends over 15 amino acids. Deletions cut 1 base from V and 4 bases from J, with 10 bases between. The CDR3 region has the DNA TGTGCCAGTAGTATAGGGACAGTCCTCACCGGGGAGCTGTTTTTT. As protein: CASSIGTVLTGELFF.

This clonotype showed up many times. J is TRBJ2-4 and V is TRBV28; D gene unclear. Trimming removed 6 bases from V and 0 bases from J, with 15 bases in between. Germline lookup yields CDR1 MDHEN and CDR2 SYDVKM. The CDR3 covers 16 residues. The CDR3 sequence is CASSRVIGLAKNIQYF. CDR3 nucleotides: TGTGCCAGCAGCCGTGTTATAGGTCTAGCCAAAAACATTCAGTACTTC.

This clonotype was counted at least ten times. The chain employs TRBV5-1 and TRBJ2-7; maybe TRBD1 (5 bases). Germline V gives CDR1 SGHRS, CDR2 YFSETQ. The CDR3 totals 14 residues. The V end lost 2 bases, the J end lost 5 bases, and 14 bases lay between the germline ends. CDR3 region: CASSFRSRVHEQYF. The CDR3 DNA reads TGCGCCAGCAGCTTCCGGAGCAGGGTTCACGAGCAGTACTTC.

The table lists this clonotype with many counts. V is TRBV6-1 and J is TRBJ2-2; D remains unclear. Trimming removed 2 bases at V and 0 bases at J, with 16 bases between. Germline V gives CDR1 MNHNS, CDR2 SASEGT. CDR3 length: 18 amino acids. The CDR3 spells CASSELVPGSANTGELFF. The CDR3 coding sequence is TGTGCCAGCAGTGAATTGGTTCCGGGCAGCGCGAACACCGGGGAGCTGTTTTTT.

This clonotype came up many times. This rearrangement joins TRBV6-1 to TRBJ2-3, with D perhaps matching TRBD2 (5 bases). This CDR3 has 14 residues. The V gene's germline CDR1 is MNHNS and CDR2 SASEGT. Between the trimmed V and J ends, which lost 5 bases and 4 bases, there was a span of 13 bases. This CDR3 is CASSQTRDSDTQYF. The CDR3 DNA sequence: TGTGCCAGCAGTCAGACTCGGGATTCAGATACGCAGTATTTT.

This clonotype was counted ten times or more. This chain links TRBV5-5 with TRBJ2-3, with TRBD2 as a possible D gene (5 bases). Germline V gene data show CDR1 as SGHKS and CDR2 as YYEKEE (reference sequence). Trimming removed 2 bases at V and 0 bases at J, with 10 bases between. This CDR3 comprises 15 residues. The CDR3 sequence is CASSFGSASTDTQYF. The CDR3 DNA is TGTGCCAGCAGCTTTGGTAGCGCTAGCACAGATACGCAGTATTTT.

The chain employs TRBV11-2 and TRBJ2-1, with TRBD1 identical over 8 bases. Germline-derived CDR1 and CDR2 are SGHAT and FQNNGV. This CDR3 contains 15 residues. Trimming took 3 bases from V and 5 from J; bases not matched to a gene: 6. CDR3 sequence reads: CASSFGQGLDNEQFF. The CDR3 DNA follows: TGTGCCAGCAGCTTCGGACAGGGACTTGACAATGAGCAGTTCTTC.

This clonotype was detected only a few times. This chain connects TRBV5-1 to TRBJ2-7, with 9 bases matching TRBD1. The V and J ends lost 4 bases and 2 bases, in that order; junction bases with no gene match: 7. The CDR3 is 15 residues long. Germline V gene lookup returns CDR1 SGHRS and CDR2 YFSETQ. The CDR3 DNA reads TGCGCCAGCAGCCCAGGGACAGGGATTGCCTACGAGCAGTACTTC. It codes for CASSPGTGIAYEQYF. Supplemented by reference TRBV5-1 and TRBJ2-7, the full variable domain reads KAGVTQTPRYLIKTRGQQVTLSCSPISGHRSVSWYQQTPGQGLQFLFEYFSETQRNKGNFPGRFSGRQFSNSRSEMNVSTLELGDSALYLCASSPGTGIAYEQYFGPGTRLTVT.